The clone carrying this T cell receptor beta chain was detected a few times. Its cognate antigen is unknown. TCRdb recomputed calls from the RT-PCR reads with MiXCR, one row per CDR3 protein. The sample lists approximately 500,000 distinct CDR3 sequences, about 15% seen once, with roughly 11% in the top ten. Looked up from germline, CDR1 is MDHEN and CDR2 is SYDVKM. Trimming took off 3 bases at V and 0 bases at J, with 16 bases between the two ends. CDR3 length: 17 amino acids. This entry is derived from a study of response to subunit inactivated influenza vaccine. Regarding the study as a whole: Researchers suggested that each seasonal influenza vaccination recruits few new T cells.

Source: PBMCs from blood, taken 11 to 12 days after vaccination. This chain connects TRBV28 to TRBJ2-3; unclear D gene. The clonotype was recovered from a man over 45 who received an inactivated influenza vaccine. CDR3 nucleotide sequence: TGTGCCAGCAGTTTTTGGGATTACAGCCCTAGCACAGATACGCAGTATTTT. Amino acid sequence: CASSFWDYSPSTDTQYF.